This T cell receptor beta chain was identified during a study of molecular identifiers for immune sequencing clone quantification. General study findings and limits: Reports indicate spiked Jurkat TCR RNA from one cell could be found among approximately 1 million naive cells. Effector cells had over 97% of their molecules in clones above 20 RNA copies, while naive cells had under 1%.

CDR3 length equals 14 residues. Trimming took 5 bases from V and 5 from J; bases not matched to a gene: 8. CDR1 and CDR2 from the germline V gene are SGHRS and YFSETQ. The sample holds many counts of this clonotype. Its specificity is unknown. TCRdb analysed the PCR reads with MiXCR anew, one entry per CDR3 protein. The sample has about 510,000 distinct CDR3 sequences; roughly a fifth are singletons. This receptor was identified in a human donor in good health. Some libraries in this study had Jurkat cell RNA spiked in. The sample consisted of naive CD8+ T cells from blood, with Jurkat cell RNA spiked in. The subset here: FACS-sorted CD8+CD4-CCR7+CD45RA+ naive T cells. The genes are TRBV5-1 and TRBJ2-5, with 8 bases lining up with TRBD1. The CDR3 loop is CASRDDRGWETQYF. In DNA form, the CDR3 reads TGCGCCAGCAGAGACGACAGGGGCTGGGAGACCCAGTACTTC.